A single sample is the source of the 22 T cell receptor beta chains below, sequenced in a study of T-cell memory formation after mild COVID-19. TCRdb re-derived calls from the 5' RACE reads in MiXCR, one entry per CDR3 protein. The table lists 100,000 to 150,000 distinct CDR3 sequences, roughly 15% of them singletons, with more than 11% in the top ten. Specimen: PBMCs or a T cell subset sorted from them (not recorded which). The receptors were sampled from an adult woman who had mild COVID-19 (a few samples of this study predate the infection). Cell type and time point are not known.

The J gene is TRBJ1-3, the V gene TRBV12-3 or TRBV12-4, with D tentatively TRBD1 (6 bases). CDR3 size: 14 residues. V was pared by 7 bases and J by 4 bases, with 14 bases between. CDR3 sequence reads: CASTPQGGGNTIYF. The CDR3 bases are TGTGCCAGCACGCCGCAAGGGGGAGGAAACACCATATATTTT.

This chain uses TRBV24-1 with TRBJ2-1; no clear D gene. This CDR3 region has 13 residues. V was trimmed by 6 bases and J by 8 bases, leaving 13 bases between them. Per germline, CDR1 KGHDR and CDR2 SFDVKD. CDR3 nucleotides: TGTGCCACCAGTCACGGTCGCTATCATGAGCAGTTCTTC. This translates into CATSHGRYHEQFF.

The CDR3 DNA follows: TGCGCCAGCAGCCAAGATCTCGGGAACAGGTGGGAAAATGAGCAGTTCTTC. This translates into CASSQDLGNRWENEQFF. The chain carries TRBV4-1 and TRBJ2-1; D tentatively reads TRBD1 or TRBD2 (5 bases each). V was clipped by 0 bases and J by 7 bases, with 19 bases between them. The CDR3 loop spans 17 amino acids. CDR1 and CDR2 from the germline V gene are MGHRA and YSYEKL.

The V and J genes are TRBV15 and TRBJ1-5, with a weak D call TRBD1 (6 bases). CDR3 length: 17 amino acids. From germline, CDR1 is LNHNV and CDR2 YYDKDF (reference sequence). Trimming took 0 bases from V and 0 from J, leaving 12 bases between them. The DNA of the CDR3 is TGTGCCACCAGCAGAGATCTGGGGGGGCGTAGCAATCAGCCCCAGCATTTT. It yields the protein CATSRDLGGRSNQPQHF.

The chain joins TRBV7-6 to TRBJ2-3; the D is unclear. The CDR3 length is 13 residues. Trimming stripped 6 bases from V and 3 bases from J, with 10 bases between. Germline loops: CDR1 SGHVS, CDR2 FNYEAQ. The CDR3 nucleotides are TGTGCCAGCAGACAACCTTCGACAGATACGCAGTATTTT. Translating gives CASRQPSTDTQYF. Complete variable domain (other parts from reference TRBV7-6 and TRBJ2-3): GAGVSQSPRYKVTKRGQDVALRCDPISGHVSLYWYRQALGQGPEFLTYFNYEAQQDKSGLPNDRFSAERPEGSISTLTIQRTEQRDSAMYRCASRQPSTDTQYFGPGTRLTVL.

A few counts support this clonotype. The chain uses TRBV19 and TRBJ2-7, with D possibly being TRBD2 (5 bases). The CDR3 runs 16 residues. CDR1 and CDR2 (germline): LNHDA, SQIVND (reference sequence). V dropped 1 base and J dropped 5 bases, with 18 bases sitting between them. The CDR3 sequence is CASSIVLLRRRNEQYF. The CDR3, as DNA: TGTGCCAGTAGTATAGTTTTGCTCCGGCGGAGGAACGAGCAGTACTTC.

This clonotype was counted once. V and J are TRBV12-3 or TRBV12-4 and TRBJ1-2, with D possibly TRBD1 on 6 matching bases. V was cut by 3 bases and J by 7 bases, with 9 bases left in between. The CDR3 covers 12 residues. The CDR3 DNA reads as TGTGCCAGCAGTTTCCTAGGGGGTGGCTACACCTTC. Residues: CASSFLGGGYTF.

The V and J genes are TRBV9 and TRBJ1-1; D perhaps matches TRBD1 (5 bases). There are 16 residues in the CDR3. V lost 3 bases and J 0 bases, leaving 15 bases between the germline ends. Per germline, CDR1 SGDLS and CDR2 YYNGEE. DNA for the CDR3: TGTGCCAGCAGCGCGTACTCGGGGGTGATGAACACTGAAGCTTTCTTT. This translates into CASSAYSGVMNTEAFF.

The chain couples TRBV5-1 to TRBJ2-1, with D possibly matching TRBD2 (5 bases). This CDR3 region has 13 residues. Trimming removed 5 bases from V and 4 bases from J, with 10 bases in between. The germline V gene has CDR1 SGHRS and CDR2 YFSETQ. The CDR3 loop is CASREDGYNEQFF. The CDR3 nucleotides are TGCGCCAGCAGGGAGGATGGGTACAATGAGCAGTTCTTC. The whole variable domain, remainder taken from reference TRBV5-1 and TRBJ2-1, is KAGVTQTPRYLIKTRGQQVTLSCSPISGHRSVSWYQQTPGQGLQFLFEYFSETQRNKGNFPGRFSGRQFSNSRSEMNVSTLELGDSALYLCASREDGYNEQFFGPGTRLTVL.

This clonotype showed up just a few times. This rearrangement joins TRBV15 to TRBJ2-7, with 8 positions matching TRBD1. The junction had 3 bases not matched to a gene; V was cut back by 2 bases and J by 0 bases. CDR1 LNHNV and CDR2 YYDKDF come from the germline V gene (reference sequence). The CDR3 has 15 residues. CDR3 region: CATSRSTGASYEQYF. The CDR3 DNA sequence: TGTGCCACCAGCAGATCGACAGGGGCCTCCTACGAGCAGTACTTC.

The CDR3 spells CATSDFGSSANTGELFF. CDR3 in DNA: TGTGCCACCAGTGATTTCGGCTCTAGCGCCAACACCGGGGAGCTGTTTTTT. The V and J genes are TRBV24-1 and TRBJ2-2; perhaps TRBD2 as D (6 bases). The V end was cut by 1 base, the J end by 2 bases, with 13 bases between. The CDR3 covers 17 residues. Germline V lookup: CDR1 KGHDR, CDR2 SFDVKD.

The CDR3 protein is CATSDPLIQRSSYNEQFF. The DNA for the CDR3 is TGTGCCACCAGTGATCCTCTAATACAGAGGAGCTCCTACAATGAGCAGTTCTTC. J is TRBJ2-1 and V is TRBV24-1; D unresolved. V shed 3 bases and J shed 0 bases, with 17 bases lying between them. Germline V gene data show CDR1 as KGHDR and CDR2 as SFDVKD. The CDR3 has 18 residues.

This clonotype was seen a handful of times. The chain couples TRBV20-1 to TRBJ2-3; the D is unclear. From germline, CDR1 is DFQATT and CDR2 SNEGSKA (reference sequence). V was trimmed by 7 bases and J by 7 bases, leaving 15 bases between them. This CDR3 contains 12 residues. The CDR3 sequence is CSDEGLPYTQYF. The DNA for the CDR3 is TGCAGTGACGAAGGGCTGCCTTATACGCAGTATTTT.

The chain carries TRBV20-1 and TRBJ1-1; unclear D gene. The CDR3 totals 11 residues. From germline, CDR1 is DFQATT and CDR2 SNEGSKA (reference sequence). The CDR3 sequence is CRTVRNTEAFF. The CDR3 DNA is TGCAGAACAGTTAGGAACACTGAAGCTTTCTTT.

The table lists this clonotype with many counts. The CDR3 DNA reads as TGTGCCAGCCACTTCGATACCCGGGGAGTCAGCTCCTACAATGAGCAGTTCTTC. It yields the protein CASHFDTRGVSSYNEQFF. This chain links TRBV12-3 or TRBV12-4 with TRBJ2-1; D might be TRBD2 (5 bases). V dropped 8 bases and J dropped 0 bases, with 23 bases sitting between them. The CDR3 is 18 residues long.

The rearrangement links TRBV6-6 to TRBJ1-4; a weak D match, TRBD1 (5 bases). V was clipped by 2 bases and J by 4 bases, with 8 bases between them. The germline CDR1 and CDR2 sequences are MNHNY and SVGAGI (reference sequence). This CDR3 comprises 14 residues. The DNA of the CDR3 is TGTGCCAGCAGTTACGACAGACGTAATGAAAAACTGTTTTTT. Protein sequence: CASSYDRRNEKLFF.

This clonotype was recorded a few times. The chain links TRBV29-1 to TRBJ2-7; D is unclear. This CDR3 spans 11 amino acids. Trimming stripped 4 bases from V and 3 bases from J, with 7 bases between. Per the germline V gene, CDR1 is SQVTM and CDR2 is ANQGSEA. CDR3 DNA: TGCAGCGTTGTCACAAACTACGAGCAGTACTTC. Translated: CSVVTNYEQYF.

CDR3 nucleotides: TGTGCCTGGATGGCCGGACAGGGGGGGACAGATACGCAGTATTTT. Its protein is CAWMAGQGGTDTQYF. This rearrangement joins TRBV30 to TRBJ2-3; 10 positions match TRBD1. The junction had 7 bases not matched to a gene; V was cut back by 4 bases and J by 3 bases. Germline V gene sequence: CDR1 GTSNPN, CDR2 SVGIG (reference sequence). The CDR3 length is 15 residues.

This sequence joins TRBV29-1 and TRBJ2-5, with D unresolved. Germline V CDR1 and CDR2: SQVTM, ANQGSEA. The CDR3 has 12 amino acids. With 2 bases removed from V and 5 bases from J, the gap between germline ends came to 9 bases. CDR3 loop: CSVERGWETQYF. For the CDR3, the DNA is TGCAGCGTTGAACGAGGATGGGAGACCCAGTACTTC.

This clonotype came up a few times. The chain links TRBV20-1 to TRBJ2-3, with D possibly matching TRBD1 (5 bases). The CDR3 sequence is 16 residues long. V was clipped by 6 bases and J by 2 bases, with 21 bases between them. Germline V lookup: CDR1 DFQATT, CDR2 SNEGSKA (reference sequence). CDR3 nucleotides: TGCAGTGCGACGAGTAAGGACAAGCCCAACACAGATACGCAGTATTTT. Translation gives CSATSKDKPNTDTQYF.

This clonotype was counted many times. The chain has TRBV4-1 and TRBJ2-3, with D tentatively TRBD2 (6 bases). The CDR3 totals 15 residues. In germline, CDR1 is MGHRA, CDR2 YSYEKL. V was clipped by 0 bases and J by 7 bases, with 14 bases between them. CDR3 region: CASSQEALLANTQYF. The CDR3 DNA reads TGCGCCAGCAGCCAAGAAGCCTTGCTAGCGAATACGCAGTATTTT.

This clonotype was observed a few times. CDR3 amino acids: CSARPPGWGSGNTIYF. The CDR3 coding sequence is TGCAGTGCTAGACCGCCCGGGTGGGGCTCTGGAAACACCATATATTTT. The rearrangement links TRBV20-1 to TRBJ1-3; D gene unclear. Germline lookup yields CDR1 DFQATT and CDR2 SNEGSKA (reference sequence). CDR3 size: 16 residues. V shed 2 bases and J shed 0 bases, with 14 bases lying between them.